This TCR beta chain was sequenced during a study of shared clonotypes between healthy human individuals. Study-wide points: Blood was the sole source, and tissue repertoires probably differ.

In the naive CD8 group, cells lacked CD45RO and were positively selected for CCR7, so terminally differentiated effector memory CD45RA+ cells were left out. The V and J ends lost 7 bases and 5 bases respectively, with 11 bases between them. CDR1 and CDR2 (germline): SEHNR, FQNEAQ (reference sequence). The CDR3 consists of 13 residues. Sequencing was performed with immunoSEQ multiplex PCR; in TCRdb, only in-frame clones are kept and a portion is missing. The data contain around 1.9 million clones, approximately 94% of them singletons. With respect to this clone: The target antigen is unknown.

The rearrangement links TRBV7-9 to TRBJ1-4, with D possibly being TRBD1 (6 bases). Sequencing was done on a sample of naive CD8+ T cells from PBMCs. The sequence was obtained from a man aged 18-30 years in good health. Some clones in this sample may be carry-over from other donors' samples. The CDR3 region has the DNA TGTGCCAGCACCCAAAGGGGGAATGAAAAACTGTTTTTT. Residues: CASTQRGNEKLFF. Full variable domain (rest looked up from reference TRBV7-9 and TRBJ1-4): DTGVSQNPRHKITKRGQNVTFRCDPISEHNRLYWYRQTLGQGPEFLTYFQNEAQLEKSRLLSDRFSAERPKGSFSTLEIQRTEQGDSAMYLCASTQRGNEKLFFGSGTQLSVL.